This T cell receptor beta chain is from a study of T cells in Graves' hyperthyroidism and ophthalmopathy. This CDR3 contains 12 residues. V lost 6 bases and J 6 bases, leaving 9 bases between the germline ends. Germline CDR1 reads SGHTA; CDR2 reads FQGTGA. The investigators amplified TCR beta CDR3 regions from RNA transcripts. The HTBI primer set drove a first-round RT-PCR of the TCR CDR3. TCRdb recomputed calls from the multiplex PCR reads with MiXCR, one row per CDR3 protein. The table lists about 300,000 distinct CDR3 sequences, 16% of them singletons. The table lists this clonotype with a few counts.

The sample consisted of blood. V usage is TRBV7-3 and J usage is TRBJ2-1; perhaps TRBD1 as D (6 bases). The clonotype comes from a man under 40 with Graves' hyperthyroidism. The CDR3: CASRSGANEQFF. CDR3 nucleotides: TGTGCCAGCAGGTCAGGGGCCAATGAGCAGTTCTTC.